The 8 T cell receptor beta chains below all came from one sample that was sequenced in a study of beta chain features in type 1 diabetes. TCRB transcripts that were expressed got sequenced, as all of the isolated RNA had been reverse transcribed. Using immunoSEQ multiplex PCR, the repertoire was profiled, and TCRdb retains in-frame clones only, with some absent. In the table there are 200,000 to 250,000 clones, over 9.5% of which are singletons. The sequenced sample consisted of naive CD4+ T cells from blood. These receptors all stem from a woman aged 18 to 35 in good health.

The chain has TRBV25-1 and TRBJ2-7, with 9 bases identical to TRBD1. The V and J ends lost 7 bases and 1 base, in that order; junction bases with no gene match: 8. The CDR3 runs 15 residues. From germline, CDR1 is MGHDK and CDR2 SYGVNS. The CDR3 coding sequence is TGTGCCAGCATGGGATTGGGACAGGGTTCCTACGAGCAGTACTTC. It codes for CASMGLGQGSYEQYF.

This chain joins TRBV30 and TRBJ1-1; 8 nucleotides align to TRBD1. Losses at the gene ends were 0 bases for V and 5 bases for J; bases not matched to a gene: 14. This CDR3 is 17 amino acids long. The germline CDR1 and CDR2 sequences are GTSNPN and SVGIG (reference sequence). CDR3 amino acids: CAWSVILGARGRTEAFF. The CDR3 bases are TGTGCCTGGAGTGTAATCCTGGGTGCCAGGGGGCGGACTGAAGCTTTCTTT.

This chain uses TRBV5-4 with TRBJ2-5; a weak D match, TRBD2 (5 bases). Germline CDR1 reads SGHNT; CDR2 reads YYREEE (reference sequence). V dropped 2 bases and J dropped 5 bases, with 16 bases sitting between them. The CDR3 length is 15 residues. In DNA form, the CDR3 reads TGTGCCAGCAGCTTTGAGGGAAGGACGGGGGAGACCCAGTACTTC. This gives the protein CASSFEGRTGETQYF.

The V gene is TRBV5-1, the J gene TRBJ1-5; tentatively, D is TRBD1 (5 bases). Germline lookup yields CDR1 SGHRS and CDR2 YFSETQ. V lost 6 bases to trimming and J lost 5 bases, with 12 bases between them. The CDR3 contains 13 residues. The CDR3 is CASIQGSDQPQHF. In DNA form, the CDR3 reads TGCGCCAGCATTCAGGGTTCGGATCAGCCCCAGCATTTT.

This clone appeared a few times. The CDR3 loop reads CAWSVRGGGELFF. CDR3 in DNA: TGTGCCTGGAGTGTTCGGGGAGGCGGGGAGCTGTTTTTT. The chain is built from TRBV30 and TRBJ2-2; D might be TRBD2 (6 bases). Germline values: CDR1 GTSNPN, CDR2 SVGIG (reference sequence). CDR3 size: 13 residues. V dropped 0 bases and J dropped 7 bases, with 9 bases sitting between them.

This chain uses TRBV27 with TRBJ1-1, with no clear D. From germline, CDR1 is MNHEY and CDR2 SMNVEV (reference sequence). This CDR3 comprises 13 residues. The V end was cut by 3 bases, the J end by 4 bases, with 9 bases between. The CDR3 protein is CASSFRGGTEAFF. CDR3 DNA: TGTGCCAGCAGTTTCCGCGGTGGCACTGAAGCTTTCTTT.

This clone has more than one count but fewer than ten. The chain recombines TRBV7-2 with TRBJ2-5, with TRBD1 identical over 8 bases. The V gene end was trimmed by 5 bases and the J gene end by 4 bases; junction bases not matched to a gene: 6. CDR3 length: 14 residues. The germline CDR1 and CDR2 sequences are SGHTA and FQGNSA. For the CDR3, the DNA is TGTGCCAGCAGCCCACGAGGACAGGGAGAGACCCAGTACTTC. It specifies CASSPRGQGETQYF.

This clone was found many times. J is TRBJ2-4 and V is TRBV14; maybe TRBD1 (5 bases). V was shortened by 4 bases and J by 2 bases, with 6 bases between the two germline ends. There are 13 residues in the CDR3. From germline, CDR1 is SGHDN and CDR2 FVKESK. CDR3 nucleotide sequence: TGTGCCAGCAGCCCAGGGACCAAAAACATTCAGTACTTC. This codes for CASSPGTKNIQYF.